The T cell receptor (beta chain) under discussion was sequenced for a study of vaccination effects on CD4 cells after COVID-19. Study overall: Participants completed two doses of the BNT162b2 or mRNA-1273 vaccine.

Trimming cost V 2 bases and J 7 bases, with 15 bases left between them. This CDR3 comprises 15 residues. Looked up from germline, CDR1 is SGHRS and CDR2 is YFSETQ. Before sequencing took place, the ViraFEST assay used viral peptide pools to expand antigen-specific CD4+ T cells. Culturing for more than eight days preceded CD4+ T cell isolation. Nobody among the vaccine recipients had prior SARS-CoV-2 infection (nucleocapsid antibodies were negative). For each well, some 1.9 million PBMC were cultured with around 9.8 IU/ml IL-2 and 9 to 10 ug/ml peptides. Each culture had half its medium swapped for IL-2 medium on days 3 and 7. The repertoire was sequenced with immunoSEQ multiplex PCR; TCRdb's copy has only in-frame clones and lacks some. Seen here are tens of thousands of clones, more than 70% observed once, and the top ten hold 2.5% to 3%. Regarding the study as a whole: Marked clonal contraction was seen in infection- and vaccine-induced clones late after vaccination.

On this clone itself: What it recognizes is unknown.

The chain has TRBV5-1 and TRBJ2-2; D possibly corresponds to TRBD2 (7 bases). The clonotype originates from a human donor who received a COVID-19 vaccine. The sample here was CD4+ T cells from PBMCs cultured with HCoV-NL63 spike peptides, taken before COVID-19 vaccination. CDR3 coding DNA: TGCGCCAGCAGCTTCCCGGGGGGCGACAGCGGGGAGCTGTTTTTT. Its protein product is CASSFPGGDSGELFF.